This TCR beta chain was sequenced for a study of human T cells and chemical hapten exposure. Across the whole study: Patients got weekly scalp diphenylcyclopropenone doses over the approximately 24-week study. Upper-back patch tests with 0.01% DPC were read at 6 days. TCR yield per sample varied, mainly due to pooled library volumes. Regarding the study as a whole: The donor cohort had alopecia, so its immune response may not match that of healthy people.

The junction had 4 bases not matched to a gene; V was cut back by 2 bases and J by 1 base. The germline CDR1 and CDR2 sequences are KGHSH and LQKENI. This CDR3 contains 15 residues. Time point denoted: patch test 1, 2 weeks after DPC sensitization. The treatment here: therapeutic diphenylcyclopropenone sensitization with weekly scalp DPC. On this clonotype itself: Antigen specificity is unknown.

TCRdb processed the RACE reads anew with MiXCR; each CDR3 protein has one entry. This repertoire shows over 85,000 distinct CDR3 sequences, 9.5% to 15% found once; its top ten account for over 2%. The material sequenced was whole blood, taken in connection with sensitization to the hapten diphenylcyclopropenone (DPC). The sequence was collected from a woman in her thirties or forties with alopecia areata. Some clones in this sample may be carry-over from other donors' samples. J is TRBJ2-7 and V is TRBV18; 8 bases are shared with TRBD2. This CDR3 reads CASSPVQRESYEQYF. CDR3 DNA: TGTGCCAGCTCACCAGTCCAGCGGGAGTCCTACGAGCAGTACTTC. The full variable domain, its missing parts supplied by reference TRBV18 and TRBJ2-7, is NAGVMQNPRHLVRRRGQEARLRCSPMKGHSHVYWYRQLPEEGLKFMVYLQKENIIDESGMPKERFSAEFPKEGPSILRIQQVVRGDSAAYFCASSPVQRESYEQYFGPGTRLTVT.